One and the same sample provided the 14 T cell receptor beta chains below, sequenced in a study of T cells in Graves' hyperthyroidism and ophthalmopathy. Amplified TCR beta CDR3 regions derived from RNA transcripts. In the first-round RT-PCR of the TCR CDR3, the HTBI primer set was used. A single record per CDR3 protein comes from TCRdb applying MiXCR to the multiplex PCR reads. The sample holds fewer than 850,000 distinct CDR3 sequences, roughly 17% seen once. Sequenced sample: blood. These receptor sequences come from a man between 50 and 59 years old with Graves' hyperthyroidism.

The V gene is TRBV7-3, the J gene TRBJ2-2; D call uncertain. In germline, CDR1 is SGHTA, CDR2 FQGTGA. V was pared by 4 bases and J by 5 bases, with 11 bases between. The CDR3 runs to 14 residues. The CDR3 DNA follows: TGTGCCAGCAGCTCGGACCCCCTGACCGGGGAGCTGTTTTTT. Translation gives CASSSDPLTGELFF.

The chain recombines TRBV15 with TRBJ1-2, with D perhaps matching TRBD1 (5 bases). This CDR3 is built from 15 residues. CDR1 LNHNV and CDR2 YYDKDF come from the germline V gene (reference sequence). Trimming removed 8 bases at V and 0 bases at J, with 16 bases between. DNA of the CDR3: TGTGCCACCCGAACTACAGGCCCCGCTAACTATGGCTACACCTTC. It encodes CATRTTGPANYGYTF.

This sequence joins TRBV6-2 or TRBV6-3 and TRBJ2-7; no clear D gene. The length of the CDR3 is 14 residues. Trimming left V 5 bases short and J 0 bases short, with 11 bases between. The germline V gene has CDR1 MNHEY and CDR2 SVGEGT. CDR3 DNA sequence: TGTGCCAGCAGTCAAACAGAGTACTCCTACGAGCAGTACTTC. This encodes CASSQTEYSYEQYF.

This clonotype came up many times. The V call is TRBV28, the J call TRBJ2-1, with 13 nucleotides matching TRBD2. Per germline, CDR1 MDHEN and CDR2 SYDVKM. The junction had 3 bases not matched to a gene; V was cut back by 5 bases and J by 5 bases. The CDR3 totals 15 residues. The CDR3, as DNA: TGTGCCAGCAGTCAACTAGCGGGAGGGAACAATGAGCAGTTCTTC. Its translation is CASSQLAGGNNEQFF.

This clonotype showed up just a few times. The DNA of the CDR3 is TGTGCCAGCAGCCAAGAAAGTATAGGGGTAGCCTACAATGAGCAGTTCTTC. As protein: CASSQESIGVAYNEQFF. The chain has TRBV4-2 and TRBJ2-1, with TRBD1 as a possible D gene (5 bases). With 0 bases removed from V and 2 bases from J, the gap between germline ends came to 14 bases. Germline loops: CDR1 LGHNA, CDR2 YNFKEQ. The CDR3 totals 17 residues.

This clonotype was recorded many times. This chain uses TRBV24-1 with TRBJ1-2, with 12 bases aligning to TRBD1. The V and J ends lost 4 bases and 4 bases, in that order; junction bases with no gene match: 6. Germline CDR1 and CDR2: KGHDR and SFDVKD. This CDR3 comprises 16 residues. The CDR3 DNA is TGTGCCACCAGTGAGTCCGGGACAGGGGGCCCCTATGGCTACACCTTC. Its translation is CATSESGTGGPYGYTF.

This clonotype was seen many times. The chain links TRBV27 to TRBJ2-1; tentatively, D is TRBD1 (6 bases). CDR3 length equals 16 residues. CDR1 and CDR2 (germline): MNHEY, SMNVEV (reference sequence). V was pared by 0 bases and J by 5 bases, with 14 bases between. Here the CDR3 reads CASSLSILQGHNEQFF. CDR3 sequence (DNA): TGTGCCAGCAGTTTATCGATCTTACAGGGACACAATGAGCAGTTCTTC.

This clonotype was detected ten times or more. The V call is TRBV27, the J call TRBJ2-1; the D is unclear. The germline V and J ends were trimmed by 4 bases and 8 bases, with 15 bases remaining between them. Germline-derived CDR1 and CDR2 are MNHEY and SMNVEV (reference sequence). This CDR3 comprises 14 residues. The CDR3 sequence: CASSSRADYDEQFF. In DNA, the CDR3 is TGTGCCAGCAGTTCTCGAGCAGATTACGATGAGCAGTTCTTC.

In this sample, this clonotype turned up many times. The chain uses TRBV2 and TRBJ1-2; TRBD1 matches 7 bases. In germline, CDR1 is SNHLY, CDR2 FYNNEI. Trimming took 7 bases from V and 1 from J; bases not matched to a gene: 3. CDR3 length: 13 amino acids. CDR3 protein: CASTTGVNYGYTF. The CDR3 nucleotides read TGTGCCAGCACCACAGGGGTTAACTATGGCTACACCTTC.

This chain uses TRBV7-2 with TRBJ2-2, with 16 bases matching TRBD2. CDR3 length: 17 residues. V lost 3 bases, J lost 6 bases, and 4 bases stayed unmatched. Looked up from germline, CDR1 is SGHTA and CDR2 is FQGNSA. The CDR3 reads CASSFLGLAGGPGELFF. DNA of the CDR3: TGTGCCAGCAGCTTCTTGGGACTAGCGGGAGGGCCCGGGGAGCTGTTTTTT. Complete variable domain (other parts from reference TRBV7-2 and TRBJ2-2): GAGVSQSPSNKVTEKGKDVELRCDPISGHTALYWYRQSLGQGLEFLIYFQGNSAPDKSGLPSDRFSAERTGGSVSTLTIQRTQQEDSAVYLCASSFLGLAGGPGELFFGEGSRLTVL.

This clonotype turned up a few times. The CDR3 nucleotides read TGTGCCAGTAGTCAGGGACTAGCGGTTTACTCTGGGGCCAACGTCCTGACTTTC. It encodes CASSQGLAVYSGANVLTF. This chain connects TRBV19 to TRBJ2-6; TRBD2 matches at 11 bases. V was pared by 5 bases and J by 0 bases, with 6 bases of the junction left unmatched. The CDR3 has 18 residues. Germline V gene sequence: CDR1 LNHDA, CDR2 SQIVND (reference sequence).

This clonotype was observed many times. The chain links TRBV2 to TRBJ2-1; the match to TRBD2 covers 9 bases. Germline loops: CDR1 SNHLY, CDR2 FYNNEI. With 6 bases clipped from V and 9 bases from J, the junction kept 6 bases outside the gene matches. The length of the CDR3 is 13 residues. CDR3 bases: TGTGCCAGCAGAGTAGCGGGAGTGGGTGAGCAGTTCTTC. It yields the protein CASRVAGVGEQFF.

V and J are TRBV27 and TRBJ2-5, with a weak D call TRBD2 (5 bases). The CDR3 is 11 residues long. From germline, CDR1 is MNHEY and CDR2 SMNVEV (reference sequence). V lost 6 bases and J 5 bases, leaving 7 bases between the germline ends. In DNA form, the CDR3 reads TGTGCCAGCAGCTGGGAGGAGACCCAGTACTTC. Its translation: CASSWEETQYF.

V and J are TRBV24-1 and TRBJ1-5, with TRBD1 matching 7 bases. Looked up from germline, CDR1 is KGHDR and CDR2 is SFDVKD. CDR3 length: 16 amino acids. Losses at the gene ends were 2 bases for V and 1 base for J; bases not matched to a gene: 4. CDR3 protein: CATSDSTGSSNQPQHF. CDR3 nucleotides: TGTGCCACCAGTGATTCGACAGGGAGCAGCAATCAGCCCCAGCATTTT.